This T cell receptor (beta chain) stems from a study of cytomegalovirus exposure and HLA in healthy donors. Concerning this clone: The antigen remains undetermined.

Trimming shortened V by 5 bases and J by 2 bases, and 12 bases separated the two germline ends. There are 14 residues in the CDR3. Germline V gene data show CDR1 as SGHDN and CDR2 as FVKESK. PCR amplification relied on 60 Vbeta primers (plus 13 Jbeta primers). The protocol was immunoSEQ multiplex PCR, while the TCRdb copy is restricted to in-frame clones and leaves out a portion. The sample lists under 200,000 clones, 82% seen once, with around 1.7% in the top ten. Study-wide findings and caveats: One cluster of highly shared sequence variants probably arose as a sequencing artifact. Later analysis identified a missense DCLRE1C variant that was linked to TCR beta V- and J-gene trimming.

The source is a young woman in good health and CMV-seronegative. Sequencing used PBMCs. The rearrangement links TRBV14 to TRBJ2-5, with D possibly matching TRBD2 (6 bases). The CDR3 nucleotides are TGTGCCAGCAGCGTATTGGAGGGGCAAGAGACCCAGTACTTC. This gives the protein CASSVLEGQETQYF.